These 24 T cell receptor beta chains came from one sample sequenced in a study of control samples from healthy donors and cancer patients. The repertoire was sequenced with immunoSEQ multiplex PCR; TCRdb's copy has only in-frame clones and lacks some. This table holds about 140,000 clones, around 88% found once. Sequencing was carried out using blood. The receptors shown here come from a man aged 18 to 30 in good health.

This chain uses TRBV20-1 with TRBJ2-5, with 9 positions matching TRBD2. The germline V gene encodes CDR1 DFQATT and CDR2 SNEGSKA (reference sequence). Trimming removed 3 bases from V and 5 bases from J; junction bases left unmatched: 13. CDR3 size: 16 residues. CDR3 in DNA: TGCAGTGCTAGTGTACCACGCGGGGGGGCCCACGAGACCCAGTACTTC. Translated: CSASVPRGGAHETQYF.

The chain recombines TRBV7-2 with TRBJ2-7, with no clear D. Per the germline V gene, CDR1 is SGHTA and CDR2 is FQGNSA. CDR3 length: 14 amino acids. V lost 2 bases and J 2 bases, leaving 10 bases between the germline ends. The DNA of the CDR3 is TGTGCCAGCAGCTTATCCCCAACTACCTACGAGCAGTACTTC. Protein sequence: CASSLSPTTYEQYF.

The chain links TRBV5-6 to TRBJ2-2; D is unclear. Germline-derived CDR1 and CDR2 are SGHDT and YYEEEE. Trimming removed 6 bases at V and 3 bases at J, with 18 bases between. The CDR3 contains 16 residues. The CDR3 region is CASTTLSRGDTGELFF. The CDR3 nucleotides are TGTGCCAGCACCACCCTCAGTAGAGGAGACACCGGGGAGCTGTTTTTT.

The chain links TRBV7-6 to TRBJ1-1, with a weak D call TRBD1 (6 bases). This CDR3 region has 15 residues. Germline CDR1 and CDR2: SGHVS and FNYEAQ. Deletions cut 1 base from V and 3 bases from J, with 12 bases between. CDR3 loop: CASSLGGGRYTEAFF. The CDR3 nucleotides are TGTGCCAGCAGCTTAGGAGGGGGGCGGTACACTGAAGCTTTCTTT.

This clone was recorded a few times. The chain couples TRBV29-1 to TRBJ2-2, with D maybe TRBD1 (10 bases). The V gene's germline CDR1 is SQVTM and CDR2 ANQGSEA. The CDR3 is 16 residues long. V was trimmed by 6 bases and J by 2 bases, leaving 19 bases between them. For the CDR3, the DNA is TGCAGCGTCAGCGGGGGGACAGGGGTTAACACCGGGGAGCTGTTTTTT. It specifies CSVSGGTGVNTGELFF.

This chain connects TRBV6-5 to TRBJ1-2; D is uncertain. Trimming removed 6 bases at V and 0 bases at J, with 8 bases between. CDR3 length: 13 residues. CDR1 and CDR2 (germline): MNHEY, SVGAGI. The CDR3 reads CASSRQTNYGYTF. CDR3 sequence (DNA): TGTGCCAGCAGCCGTCAGACTAACTATGGCTACACCTTC.

The CDR3 is CASSPGETQYF. The CDR3 DNA is TGTGCCAGCTCACCAGGGGAGACCCAGTACTTC. The chain combines TRBV18 with TRBJ2-5; D ambiguous. V was cut by 2 bases and J by 5 bases, with 3 bases left in between. The V gene's germline CDR1 is KGHSH and CDR2 LQKENI. The CDR3 totals 11 residues.

The rearrangement uses TRBV6-2 or TRBV6-3 and TRBJ1-2; D call uncertain. The CDR3 consists of 14 residues. With 3 bases removed from V and 0 bases from J, the gap between germline ends came to 8 bases. Germline V lookup: CDR1 MNHEY, CDR2 SVGEGT. As DNA, the CDR3 is TGTGCCAGCAGTTATTGGACGGCTAACTATGGCTACACCTTC. Translating it yields CASSYWTANYGYTF.

The rearrangement uses TRBV6-5 and TRBJ1-1; the match to TRBD1 covers 7 bases. V shed 5 bases and J 8 bases; nucleotides not matched to a gene: 11. Germline CDR1 is MNHEY and CDR2 is SVGAGI. The CDR3 is 14 amino acids. The CDR3: CASSPSVTGAEAFF. The CDR3 DNA sequence: TGTGCCAGCAGTCCCAGCGTCACAGGGGCCGAAGCTTTCTTT.

This chain joins TRBV27 and TRBJ2-2; no definite D call. Germline CDR1 reads MNHEY; CDR2 reads SMNVEV (reference sequence). The CDR3 has 14 amino acids. The germline V and J ends were trimmed by 8 bases and 0 bases, with 10 bases remaining between them. CDR3 region: CASSVAPNTGELFF. The DNA for the CDR3 is TGTGCCAGCTCAGTGGCCCCGAACACCGGGGAGCTGTTTTTT.

This clone was seen once. The J gene is TRBJ2-3, the V gene TRBV11-3, with D perhaps matching TRBD1 or TRBD2 (8 bases each). V lost 5 bases and J lost 4, with 16 bases in between. Germline V gives CDR1 SGHNT, CDR2 YENEEA. This CDR3 spans 15 amino acids. The CDR3 coding sequence is TGTGCCAGCAGCCCCAGGGGGCGGGGGGCAGATACGCAGTATTTT. Translating it yields CASSPRGRGADTQYF.

This clone was found once. V usage is TRBV6-4 and J usage is TRBJ1-1, with D hard to call. The V and J ends lost 4 bases and 5 bases respectively, with 8 bases between them. The germline V gene encodes CDR1 MRHNA and CDR2 SNTAGT. This CDR3 is built from 12 residues. DNA of the CDR3: TGTGCCAGCAGTGGAGGAGGAACTGAAGCTTTCTTT. Encoded protein: CASSGGGTEAFF.

This clone was seen just once. The chain employs TRBV6-6 and TRBJ2-1; 8 nucleotides align to TRBD1. J was trimmed by 15 bases and V by 4 bases; bases with no gene match: 14. The CDR3 runs to 14 residues. CDR1 is MNHNY and CDR2 is SVGAGI in the germline V gene (reference sequence). CDR3 coding DNA: TGTGCCAGCAGTTGGGGACAGGAGAGTAGCATTCGGTTCTTC. Translated: CASSWGQESSIRFF.

This clone was recorded a few times. V gene TRBV28 combines with J gene TRBJ1-1, with D perhaps TRBD1 (5 bases). CDR3 length: 14 amino acids. In germline, CDR1 is MDHEN, CDR2 SYDVKM. V shed 3 bases and J shed 1 base, with 9 bases lying between them. The CDR3 here is CASSLGGENTEAFF. The CDR3 bases are TGTGCCAGCAGTTTGGGAGGGGAGAACACTGAAGCTTTCTTT. Supplemented by reference TRBV28 and TRBJ1-1, the full variable domain reads DVKVTQSSRYLVKRTGEKVFLECVQDMDHENMFWYRQDPGLGLRLIYFSYDVKMKEKGDIPEGYSVSREKKERFSLILESASTNQTSMYLCASSLGGENTEAFFGQGTRLTVV.

V usage is TRBV7-9 and J usage is TRBJ2-7; TRBD1 matches 9 bases. This CDR3 has 14 residues. The ends lost 5 bases at V and 5 bases at J; junction bases unmatched: 7. CDR1 SEHNR and CDR2 FQNEAQ come from the germline V gene (reference sequence). Written as DNA, the CDR3 is TGTGCCAGCAGCCCGGGACAGGGTCGGGACGAGCAGTACTTC. This gives the protein CASSPGQGRDEQYF.

This clone was recorded once. J is TRBJ1-1 and V is TRBV5-6, with D unresolved. Germline CDR1 and CDR2: SGHDT and YYEEEE. Trimming removed 4 bases at V and 7 bases at J, with 14 bases between. This CDR3 is built from 13 residues. The CDR3 sequence: CASSPAGSYEAFF. For the CDR3, the DNA is TGTGCCAGCAGCCCGGCGGGGTCCTATGAAGCTTTCTTT.

The count of this clone is one. This sequence joins TRBV7-3 and TRBJ2-3, with 7 nucleotides matching TRBD1. Looked up from germline, CDR1 is SGHTA and CDR2 is FQGTGA. The CDR3 is made up of 15 amino acids. J lost 3 bases, V lost 3 bases, and 6 bases had no gene match. CDR3 nucleotides: TGTGCCAGCAGCTTTTCTGGACAGGTAACAGATACGCAGTATTTT. It translates to CASSFSGQVTDTQYF.

This chain joins TRBV5-4 and TRBJ1-2; tentative D call: TRBD1 (5 bases). Trimming took 4 bases from V and 5 from J, leaving 15 bases between them. Germline assignment: CDR1 SGHNT and CDR2 YYREEE (reference sequence). This CDR3 is 14 amino acids long. The CDR3 sequence: CASSALQGSYGYTF. Written as DNA, the CDR3 is TGTGCCAGCAGCGCCCTCCAGGGTAGTTATGGCTACACCTTC. The full variable domain, its missing parts supplied by reference TRBV5-4 and TRBJ1-2, is ETGVTQSPTHLIKTRGQQVTLRCSSQSGHNTVSWYQQALGQGPQFIFQYYREEENGRGNFPPRFSGLQFPNYSSELNVNALELDDSALYLCASSALQGSYGYTFGSGTRLTVV.

The chain uses TRBV5-1 and TRBJ1-1; D remains unclear. V lost 4 bases, J lost 3 bases, and 16 bases lay in between. Germline loops: CDR1 SGHRS, CDR2 YFSETQ. The CDR3 sequence is 15 residues long. The CDR3 DNA reads TGCGCCAGCAGCCCTTCCGCGGGGAGGGACACTGAAGCTTTCTTT. It translates to CASSPSAGRDTEAFF.

The gene calls are TRBV28 and TRBJ1-1; no clear D gene. V shed 6 bases and J shed 8 bases, with 16 bases lying between them. The V gene's germline CDR1 is MDHEN and CDR2 SYDVKM. The CDR3 covers 13 residues. For the CDR3, the DNA is TGTGCCAGCAGCCAGACCCCCGTCTTCGAAGCTTTCTTT. It translates to CASSQTPVFEAFF.

This clone was seen only once. This chain joins TRBV30 and TRBJ2-3, with no clear D. This CDR3 spans 11 amino acids. Germline V gives CDR1 GTSNPN, CDR2 SVGIG (reference sequence). The germline V and J ends were trimmed by 8 bases and 7 bases, with 13 bases remaining between them. CDR3 amino acids: CAQISGHTQYF. CDR3 DNA sequence: TGTGCCCAGATATCCGGCCATACGCAGTATTTT.

The chain employs TRBV7-3 and TRBJ2-7, with D uncertain. Germline V gene data show CDR1 as SGHTA and CDR2 as FQGTGA. V was trimmed by 5 bases and J by 0 bases, leaving 8 bases between them. The CDR3 totals 13 residues. For the CDR3, the DNA is TGTGCCAGCAGCCCCGGGCCCTCCTACGAGCAGTACTTC. Translated, it gives CASSPGPSYEQYF.

The gene calls are TRBV6-2 or TRBV6-3 and TRBJ1-5; 9 bases align to TRBD1. Germline assignment: CDR1 MNHEY and CDR2 SVGEGT. This CDR3 is built from 15 residues. V was clipped by 4 bases and J by 7 bases; unmatched bases: 8. The CDR3 DNA follows: TGTGCCAGCAGTTCGGGACAGGGCTCACGGCAGCCCCAGCATTTT. Its protein product is CASSSGQGSRQPQHF.

This chain uses TRBV10-3 with TRBJ2-7; 12 bases match TRBD2. The CDR3 loop spans 16 amino acids. Germline V gene data show CDR1 as ENHRY and CDR2 as SYGVKD. V lost 7 bases and J lost 4; bases outside the gene matches: 11. The CDR3 nucleotides read TGTGCCATCAAAGGTAGTGCGGGACTAGCGGGTTACGAGCAGTACTTC. Protein sequence: CAIKGSAGLAGYEQYF.